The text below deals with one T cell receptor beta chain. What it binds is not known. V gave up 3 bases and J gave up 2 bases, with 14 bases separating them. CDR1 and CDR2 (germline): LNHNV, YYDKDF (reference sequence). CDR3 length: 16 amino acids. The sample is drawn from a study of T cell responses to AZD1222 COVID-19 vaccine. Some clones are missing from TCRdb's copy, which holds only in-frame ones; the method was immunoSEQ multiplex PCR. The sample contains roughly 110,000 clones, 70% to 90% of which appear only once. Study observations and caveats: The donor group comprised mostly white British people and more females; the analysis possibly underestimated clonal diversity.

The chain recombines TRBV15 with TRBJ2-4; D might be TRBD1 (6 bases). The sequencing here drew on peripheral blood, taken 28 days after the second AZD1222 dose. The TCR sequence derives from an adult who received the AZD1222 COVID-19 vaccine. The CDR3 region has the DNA TGTGCCACCAGCAGGGCCACGAGGGGGTCCAAAAACATTCAGTACTTC. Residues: CATSRATRGSKNIQYF.